Following are 28 T cell receptor beta chains from one sample sequenced in a study of blood T cell repertoires in COVID-19. The data were produced by immunoSEQ multiplex PCR, yet TCRdb's version contains in-frame clones alone and is incomplete. The sample shows about 400,000 clones, approximately 86% of them seen only once. Sample: peripheral blood. The receptors originated from a human donor in a cohort sampled during active COVID-19.

The chain combines TRBV20-1 with TRBJ2-7, with 7 bases identical to TRBD1. Germline V gene lookup returns CDR1 DFQATT and CDR2 SNEGSKA (reference sequence). J gave up 3 bases and V 3 bases, and 14 bases lay outside the gene matches. The CDR3 contains 16 residues. CDR3 loop: CSASKTGTAKFYEQYF. The CDR3 DNA follows: TGCAGTGCTAGTAAAACAGGGACAGCGAAATTCTACGAGCAGTACTTC.

A note on this clone: The sample has other DNA sequences that encode this CDR3 too. In nucleotides, the CDR3 is TGTGCCAGCAGCGCCGGGACATCCTACAATGAGCAGTTCTTC. Translated: CASSAGTSYNEQFF. The chain has TRBV9 and TRBJ2-1; tentatively, D is TRBD1 (6 bases). The CDR3 covers 14 residues. The germline CDR1 and CDR2 sequences are SGDLS and YYNGEE. Trimming removed 3 bases at V and 1 base at J, with 8 bases between.

This clone has just one count. The J gene is TRBJ1-1, the V gene TRBV5-4; 8 bases map to TRBD1. From germline, CDR1 is SGHNT and CDR2 YYREEE (reference sequence). J lost 1 base, V lost 4 bases, and 3 bases had no gene match. This CDR3 region has 14 residues. The DNA of the CDR3 is TGTGCCAGCAGCCCCGGGACAGGGAACACTGAAGCTTTCTTT. It encodes CASSPGTGNTEAFF.

This chain links TRBV14 with TRBJ1-1; TRBD1 agrees at 9 bases. This CDR3 spans 17 amino acids. Per germline, CDR1 SGHDN and CDR2 FVKESK. V was clipped by 0 bases and J by 5 bases; unmatched bases: 10. The CDR3 region is CASSQEGQGRKSTEAFF. The CDR3 bases are TGTGCCAGCAGCCAAGAGGGACAGGGTAGAAAATCGACTGAAGCTTTCTTT.

The rearrangement joins TRBV15 to TRBJ2-3; weak D call: TRBD1 (6 bases). Trimming cost V 5 bases and J 4 bases, with 19 bases left between them. Germline V CDR1 and CDR2: LNHNV, YYDKDF (reference sequence). The CDR3 length is 16 residues. CDR3 sequence reads: CATSQAQGRGADTQYF. In DNA, the CDR3 is TGTGCCACCAGCCAAGCCCAGGGGCGTGGTGCAGATACGCAGTATTTT.

The V gene is TRBV6-5, the J gene TRBJ2-1, with 7 bases fitting TRBD1. J was trimmed by 3 bases and V by 6 bases; bases with no gene match: 8. CDR1 is MNHEY and CDR2 is SVGAGI in the germline V gene. The CDR3 contains 15 residues. The CDR3 DNA follows: TGTGCCAGCAGGACAGGGTATGGAAACTACAATGAGCAGTTCTTC. Its translation is CASRTGYGNYNEQFF.

The sample holds one count of this clone. The gene calls are TRBV7-2 and TRBJ2-2; 9 positions agree with TRBD1. CDR3 length equals 16 residues. Looked up from germline, CDR1 is SGHTA and CDR2 is FQGNSA. The ends lost 5 bases at V and 1 base at J; junction bases unmatched: 5. CDR3 nucleotides: TGTGCCAGCAGCCCCCGGACAGGGGAGAACACCGGGGAGCTGTTTTTT. It specifies CASSPRTGENTGELFF.

The rearrangement links TRBV9 to TRBJ2-7, with D maybe TRBD2 (7 bases). Per germline, CDR1 SGDLS and CDR2 YYNGEE. V was trimmed by 0 bases and J by 0 bases, leaving 10 bases between them. The CDR3 spans 15 residues. As DNA, the CDR3 is TGTGCCAGCAGCGTAGAGGGGGGGAGCTCCTACGAGCAGTACTTC. Translation gives CASSVEGGSSYEQYF.

V and J are TRBV19 and TRBJ1-4, with D perhaps TRBD1 (5 bases). The CDR3 has 15 amino acids. CDR1 and CDR2 from the germline V gene are LNHDA and SQIVND (reference sequence). V was cut by 4 bases and J by 9 bases, with 18 bases left in between. CDR3: CASSTFSRDYKKLFF. CDR3 nucleotides: TGTGCCAGTAGTACGTTCAGCAGGGATTACAAAAAACTGTTTTTT.

The chain uses TRBV19 and TRBJ1-5; D remains ambiguous. V was cut by 1 base and J by 5 bases, with 9 bases left in between. CDR3 length: 14 amino acids. The V gene's germline CDR1 is LNHDA and CDR2 SQIVND (reference sequence). CDR3 sequence (DNA): TGTGCCAGTAGTATAGGGGCAGAAGATCAGCCCCAGCATTTT. Translated: CASSIGAEDQPQHF.

The V and J genes are TRBV15 and TRBJ2-5, with D uncertain. The CDR3 contains 16 residues. The V gene lost 5 bases and the J gene lost 5 bases, with 21 bases spanning the gap. Germline-derived CDR1 and CDR2 are LNHNV and YYDKDF (reference sequence). The CDR3 here is CATSSWQAENLETQYF. The CDR3 bases are TGTGCCACCAGCTCCTGGCAGGCCGAAAACCTCGAGACCCAGTACTTC.

This chain connects TRBV19 to TRBJ2-5, with D uncertain. CDR1 LNHDA and CDR2 SQIVND come from the germline V gene (reference sequence). This CDR3 has 13 amino acids. V shed 1 base and J shed 0 bases, with 3 bases lying between them. DNA for the CDR3: TGTGCCAGTAGTATAGCGTACCAAGAGACCCAGTACTTC. Its protein product is CASSIAYQETQYF. Looking up the rest from reference TRBV19 and TRBJ2-5 gives the full variable domain: DGGITQSPKYLFRKEGQNVTLSCEQNLNHDAMYWYRQDPGQGLRLIYYSQIVNDFQKGDIAEGYSVSREKKESFPLTVTSAQKNPTAFYLCASSIAYQETQYFGPGTRLLVL.

This sequence joins TRBV2 and TRBJ1-1; maybe TRBD1 (6 bases). Trimming pared 7 bases from V and 0 bases from J, leaving 12 bases between. Germline loops: CDR1 SNHLY, CDR2 FYNNEI. This CDR3 contains 14 residues. The CDR3 region is CASTLQGLNTEAFF. CDR3 DNA sequence: TGTGCCAGCACCCTACAGGGCTTGAACACTGAAGCTTTCTTT.

The genes are TRBV1 and TRBJ2-5; whether TRBD2, the table's D call, matches the DNA was not checked. TRBV1 is an annotated pseudogene. The CDR3 has 19 amino acids. In DNA, the CDR3 is TGCACCAGCAGCCAAGATTTAGGGCCTAGCGGGATTCGGTTCCTGACCCAGTACTTC. Translation gives CTSSQDLGPSGIRFLTQYF.

Only one count was recorded for this clone. The chain has TRBV19 and TRBJ2-2; a weak D match, TRBD1 (5 bases). CDR1 and CDR2 (germline): LNHDA, SQIVND (reference sequence). The length of the CDR3 is 15 residues. Deletions cut 9 bases from V and 1 base from J, with 15 bases between. CDR3 sequence reads: CASAGQGGNTGELFF. Written as DNA, the CDR3 is TGTGCCAGCGCCGGGCAGGGTGGGAACACCGGGGAGCTGTTTTTT.

This clone occurred a few times. The chain carries TRBV19 and TRBJ1-5, with 12 bases matching TRBD1. With V trimmed by 0 bases and J by 5 bases, 11 bases remained unmatched. The germline V gene has CDR1 LNHDA and CDR2 SQIVND (reference sequence). This CDR3 has 19 amino acids. The CDR3 bases are TGTGCCAGTAGTATAGAAAGTCCGGGACAGGGGGCTTCTCATCAGCCCCAGCATTTT. Protein product: CASSIESPGQGASHQPQHF.

The chain links TRBV3-1 (or the pseudogene TRBV3-2) to TRBJ2-7, with 7 bases that match TRBD2. V gave up 4 bases and J gave up 6 bases; unmatched junction bases: 3. Germline V gene sequence: CDR1 LGHDT, CDR2 YNNKEL (reference sequence). The CDR3 sequence is 12 residues long. CDR3 DNA: TGTGCCAGCAGCCTTGGGACTATCGAGCAGTACTTC. Protein sequence: CASSLGTIEQYF.

This clone was found once. V and J are TRBV10-3 and TRBJ2-6; tentative D call: TRBD1 (7 bases). With 5 bases removed from V and 0 bases from J, the gap between germline ends came to 17 bases. Germline V gene lookup returns CDR1 ENHRY and CDR2 SYGVKD. The CDR3 consists of 18 residues. The CDR3 bases are TGTGCCATCAGTCCCCGCGGGCAGGGGGGCTCTGGGGCCAACGTCCTGACTTTC. Amino acids: CAISPRGQGGSGANVLTF.

V and J are TRBV20-1 and TRBJ2-7; 7 bases agree with TRBD1. V lost 3 bases to trimming and J lost 0 bases; unmatched junction nucleotides: 5. There are 14 residues in the CDR3. Germline CDR1 reads DFQATT; CDR2 reads SNEGSKA (reference sequence). The CDR3 DNA follows: TGCAGTGCTAGTTACAGGGGAAACTCCTACGAGCAGTACTTC. Translation gives CSASYRGNSYEQYF.

This clone turned up a few times. The rearrangement joins TRBV10-3 to TRBJ1-1; D is unclear. This CDR3 has 16 amino acids. Germline V gives CDR1 ENHRY, CDR2 SYGVKD. Trimming removed 0 bases from V and 4 bases from J, with 15 bases in between. The CDR3 nucleotides are TGTGCCATCAGTGAGTCGAGCGGGCGGAGGAGCACTGAAGCTTTCTTT. It codes for CAISESSGRRSTEAFF.

CDR3 sequence (DNA): TGTGCCAGCAGCCAGGGGGTTGCTGGTGAAAAACTGTTTTTT. This sequence encodes CASSQGVAGEKLFF. The chain combines TRBV5-4 with TRBJ1-4; the match to TRBD1 covers 7 bases. The CDR3 has 14 amino acids. Germline V CDR1 and CDR2: SGHNT, YYREEE (reference sequence). V gave up 4 bases and J gave up 7 bases; unmatched junction bases: 7.

This chain links TRBV5-5 with TRBJ1-5, with 8 positions matching TRBD1. Trimming at V came to 2 bases and at J to 0 bases, leaving 7 bases not matched to a gene. CDR3 length equals 17 residues. CDR1 is SGHKS and CDR2 is YYEKEE in the germline V gene (reference sequence). The CDR3 coding sequence is TGTGCCAGCAGCTTCGGGACAGGTGGACATAGCAATCAGCCCCAGCATTTT. It translates to CASSFGTGGHSNQPQHF.

This chain links TRBV27 with TRBJ2-3; D might be TRBD1 (5 bases). V lost 4 bases to trimming and J lost 1 base, with 24 bases between them. Germline loops: CDR1 MNHEY, CDR2 SMNVEV (reference sequence). The CDR3 runs 19 residues. CDR3 sequence reads: CASSSRLAEKGSRTDTQYF. DNA for the CDR3: TGTGCCAGCAGTTCGAGATTAGCCGAAAAGGGGTCTCGCACAGATACGCAGTATTTT.

This chain connects TRBV28 to TRBJ1-4; TRBD1 matches 8 bases. V was pared by 5 bases and J by 8 bases, with 10 bases of the junction left unmatched. Germline-derived CDR1 and CDR2 are MDHEN and SYDVKM. This CDR3 has 15 amino acids. CDR3 coding DNA: TGTGCCAGCAGTGTAAACAGGGGGTTATACGAAAAACTGTTTTTT. The encoded protein is CASSVNRGLYEKLFF.

The chain combines TRBV2 with TRBJ2-1; D may be TRBD2 (6 bases). This CDR3 comprises 13 residues. CDR1 SNHLY and CDR2 FYNNEI come from the germline V gene. The germline V and J ends were trimmed by 3 bases and 10 bases, with 13 bases remaining between them. Here the CDR3 DNA reads TGTGCCAGCAGTGAGTTGCGGGAAAACGAGCAGTTCTTC. It encodes CASSELRENEQFF.

V is TRBV7-9 and J is TRBJ2-3; TRBD2 might be the D (5 bases). The germline V and J ends were trimmed by 5 bases and 1 base, with 10 bases remaining between them. The length of the CDR3 is 14 residues. Germline-derived CDR1 and CDR2 are SEHNR and FQNEAQ (reference sequence). CDR3 residues: CASSPGIGTDTQYF. The CDR3 DNA is TGTGCCAGCAGCCCGGGGATCGGCACAGATACGCAGTATTTT.

The CDR3 coding sequence is TGTGCCAGCAGCGTAGCGGGAGGGGCGGAAGATACGCAGTATTTT. Translated: CASSVAGGAEDTQYF. V is TRBV9 and J is TRBJ2-3; 8 positions match TRBD2. This CDR3 region has 15 residues. V shed 0 bases, J shed 5 bases, and the junction held 5 bases outside the gene matches. The germline gives CDR1 SGDLS, CDR2 YYNGEE.

CDR3 residues: CASSLVGESNYGYTF. The CDR3 DNA follows: TGTGCCAGCAGCTTAGTCGGGGAGTCTAACTATGGCTACACCTTC. The V gene is TRBV7-2, the J gene TRBJ1-2, with D hard to call. Germline V lookup: CDR1 SGHTA, CDR2 FQGNSA. Trimming cost V 1 base and J 0 bases, with 9 bases left between them. The CDR3 is 15 residues long.